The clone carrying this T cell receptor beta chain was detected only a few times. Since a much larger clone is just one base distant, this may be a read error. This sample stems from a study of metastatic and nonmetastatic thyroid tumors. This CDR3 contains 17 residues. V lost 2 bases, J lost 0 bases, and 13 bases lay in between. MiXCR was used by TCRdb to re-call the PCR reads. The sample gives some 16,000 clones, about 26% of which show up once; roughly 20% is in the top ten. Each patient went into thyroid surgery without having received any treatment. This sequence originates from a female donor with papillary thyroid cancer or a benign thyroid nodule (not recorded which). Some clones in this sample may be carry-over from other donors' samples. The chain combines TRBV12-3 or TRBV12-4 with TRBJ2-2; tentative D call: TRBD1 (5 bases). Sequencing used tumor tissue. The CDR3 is CASSLKGWGANTGELFF. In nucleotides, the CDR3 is TGTGCCAGCAGTTTAAAGGGGTGGGGCGCGAACACCGGGGAGCTGTTTTTT.